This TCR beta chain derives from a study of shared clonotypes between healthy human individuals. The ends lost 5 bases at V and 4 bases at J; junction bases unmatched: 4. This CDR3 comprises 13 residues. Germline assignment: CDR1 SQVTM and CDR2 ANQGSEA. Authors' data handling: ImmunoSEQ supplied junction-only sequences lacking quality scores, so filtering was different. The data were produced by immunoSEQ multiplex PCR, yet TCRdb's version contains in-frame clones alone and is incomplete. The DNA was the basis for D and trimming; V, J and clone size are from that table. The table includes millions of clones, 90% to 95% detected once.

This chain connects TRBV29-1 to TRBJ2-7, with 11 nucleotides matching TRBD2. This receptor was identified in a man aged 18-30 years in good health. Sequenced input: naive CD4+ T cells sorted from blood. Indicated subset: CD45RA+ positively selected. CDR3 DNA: TGCAGCGTTCTTACTAGCGGGGGTTACGAGCAGTACTTC. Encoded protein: CSVLTSGGYEQYF.